This paragraph reports one T cell receptor (beta chain). Previously described methods and listed TCR primers were used for bulk TCR libraries. One entry per CDR3 protein results from TCRdb running MiXCR on the PCR reads. This table has under 65,000 distinct CDR3 sequences, about 25% appearing once. The entry originates in a study of molecular identifiers for immune sequencing clone quantification. About the study: The replicates split RNA from roughly 20,000 or 100,000 naive CD8 cells five ways and sequenced four.

Sorted naive CD8 T cells, roughly 17,000 to 1,100,000, were sequenced from 10%, 30% or 50% RNA. Based on a CD8+CD4-CCR7+CD45RA+ profile, naive CD8 T cells were sorted. Germline CDR1 is SGHNT and CDR2 is YENEEA. The V and J ends lost 5 bases and 0 bases, in that order; junction bases with no gene match: 6. This CDR3 has 16 amino acids. The specimen sequenced was naive CD8+ T cells from blood, with Jurkat cell RNA spiked in. Subset meaning: FACS-sorted CD8+CD4-CCR7+CD45RA+ naive T cells. The chain couples TRBV11-3 to TRBJ2-3; 9 bases agree with TRBD2. The sequence came from a human donor in good health. Some libraries in this study had Jurkat cell RNA spiked in. DNA of the CDR3: TGTGCCAGCAGCCCTAGAGCGGGAGGTAGCACAGATACGCAGTATTTT. It is translated as CASSPRAGGSTDTQYF.